The entry below gives a single T cell receptor beta chain sequence along with its context. The CDR3 consists of 13 residues. V gave up 2 bases and J gave up 4 bases; unmatched junction bases: 4. Germline CDR1 reads GTSNPN; CDR2 reads SVGIG (reference sequence). The record originates from a study of cytomegalovirus exposure and HLA in healthy donors. This PCR relied on a set of 60 Vbeta primers and 13 Jbeta primers. Only in-frame clones appear in the TCRdb table, and some are missing; sequencing was by immunoSEQ multiplex PCR. Counted here are 150,000 or so clones, roughly four fifths occurring once; the ten biggest clones make up around 1.7%.

This chain joins TRBV30 and TRBJ1-2, with 7 bases matching TRBD1. Sequencing input: PBMCs. The origin of this receptor is a female donor in good health and CMV-seronegative. In DNA form, the CDR3 reads TGTGCCTGGAGTCCTCGGACAGGCTATGGCTACACCTTC. Its protein is CAWSPRTGYGYTF.